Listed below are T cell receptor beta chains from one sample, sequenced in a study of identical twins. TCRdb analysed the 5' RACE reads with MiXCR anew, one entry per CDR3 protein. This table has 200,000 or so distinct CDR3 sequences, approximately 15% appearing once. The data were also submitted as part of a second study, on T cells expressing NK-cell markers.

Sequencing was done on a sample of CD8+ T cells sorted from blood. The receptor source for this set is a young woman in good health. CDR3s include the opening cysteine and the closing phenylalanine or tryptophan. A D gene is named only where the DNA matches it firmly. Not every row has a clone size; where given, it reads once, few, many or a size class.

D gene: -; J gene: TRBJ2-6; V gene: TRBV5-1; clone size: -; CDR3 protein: CASSSLVSGANVLTF; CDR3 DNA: TGCGCCAGCAGCTCACTCGTGTCTGGGGCCAACGTCCTGACTTTC
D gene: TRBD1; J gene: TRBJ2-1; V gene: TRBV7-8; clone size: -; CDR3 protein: CASSVTGGDSEQFF; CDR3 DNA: TGTGCCAGCAGCGTGACAGGGGGTGACAGTGAGCAGTTCTTC
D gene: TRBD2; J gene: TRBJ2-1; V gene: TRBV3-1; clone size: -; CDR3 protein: CASSQGLAANEQFF; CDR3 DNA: TGTGCCAGCAGCCAGGGACTAGCGGCCAATGAGCAGTTCTTC
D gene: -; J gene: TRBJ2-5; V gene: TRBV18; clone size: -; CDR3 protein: CASSPDRETQYF; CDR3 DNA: TGTGCCAGCTCACCGGATCGGGAGACCCAGTACTTC
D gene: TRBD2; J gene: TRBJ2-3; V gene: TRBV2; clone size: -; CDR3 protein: CASRETSASTDTQYF; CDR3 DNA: TGTGCCAGCAGAGAGACTAGCGCCAGCACAGATACGCAGTATTTT
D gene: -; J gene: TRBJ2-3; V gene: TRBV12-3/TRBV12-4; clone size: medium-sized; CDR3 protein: CASSGPWKIRDTQYF; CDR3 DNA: TGTGCCAGCAGTGGCCCGTGGAAAATCCGTGATACGCAGTATTTT
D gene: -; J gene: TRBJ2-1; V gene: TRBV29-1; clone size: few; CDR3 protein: CSAPQGSSYNEQFF; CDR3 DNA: TGCAGCGCCCCGCAGGGAAGCTCCTACAATGAGCAGTTCTTC
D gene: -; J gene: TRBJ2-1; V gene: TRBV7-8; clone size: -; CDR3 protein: CASSFGGHEQFF; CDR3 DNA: TGTGCCAGCAGCTTTGGGGGACATGAGCAGTTCTTC
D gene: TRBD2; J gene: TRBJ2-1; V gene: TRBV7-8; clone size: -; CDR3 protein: CASSRVTSLHNEQFF; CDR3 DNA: TGTGCCAGCAGCCGGGTGACTAGCCTGCATAATGAGCAGTTCTTC
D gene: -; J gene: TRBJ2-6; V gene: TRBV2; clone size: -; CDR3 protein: CASSPWVSGANVLTF; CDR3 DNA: TGTGCCAGCAGTCCTTGGGTCTCTGGGGCCAACGTCCTGACTTTC
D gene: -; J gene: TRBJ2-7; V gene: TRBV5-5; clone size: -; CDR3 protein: CASSSSLEQYF; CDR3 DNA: TGTGCCAGCAGCTCCTCCCTCGAGCAGTACTTC
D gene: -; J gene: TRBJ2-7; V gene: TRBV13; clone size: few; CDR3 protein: CASRLGRNSYEQYF; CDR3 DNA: TGTGCCAGCAGATTGGGCAGAAACTCCTACGAGCAGTACTTC
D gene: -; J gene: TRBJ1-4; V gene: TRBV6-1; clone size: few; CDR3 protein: CASTLGPGEKLFF; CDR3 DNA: TGTGCCAGCACCCTGGGACCGGGAGAAAAACTGTTTTTT
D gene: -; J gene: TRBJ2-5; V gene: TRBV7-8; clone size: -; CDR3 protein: CASSLEAGQETQYF; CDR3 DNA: TGTGCCAGCAGCTTAGAGGCAGGGCAAGAGACCCAGTACTTC
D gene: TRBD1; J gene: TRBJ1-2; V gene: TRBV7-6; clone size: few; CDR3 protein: CASSLRTGDNGYTF; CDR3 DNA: TGTGCCAGCAGCTTACGGACAGGGGATAATGGCTACACCTTC
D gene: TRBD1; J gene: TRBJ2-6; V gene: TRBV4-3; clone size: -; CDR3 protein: CASSRTTGVGANVLTF; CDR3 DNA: TGCGCCAGCAGCCGGACCACAGGGGTCGGGGCCAACGTCCTGACTTTC
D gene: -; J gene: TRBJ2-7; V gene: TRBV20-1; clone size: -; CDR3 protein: CSGRTGYEQYF; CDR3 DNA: TGCAGTGGTCGCACCGGCTACGAGCAGTACTTC
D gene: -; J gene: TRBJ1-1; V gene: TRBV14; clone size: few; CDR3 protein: CASSQFGIAAFF; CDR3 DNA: TGTGCCAGCAGCCAATTTGGGATAGCAGCTTTCTTT
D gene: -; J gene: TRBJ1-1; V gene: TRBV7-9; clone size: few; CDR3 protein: CASSGGGNTEAFF; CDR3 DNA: TGTGCCAGCAGCGGGGGGGGGAACACTGAAGCTTTCTTT
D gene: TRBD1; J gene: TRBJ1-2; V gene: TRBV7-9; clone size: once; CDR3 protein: CASSPNYRGANYGYTF; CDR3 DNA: TGTGCCAGCAGCCCGAACTACAGGGGAGCTAACTATGGCTACACCTTC
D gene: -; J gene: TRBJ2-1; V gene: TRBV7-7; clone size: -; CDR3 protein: CASSLGAQARNEQFF; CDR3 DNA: TGTGCCAGCAGCTTAGGGGCTCAGGCGCGAAATGAGCAGTTCTTC
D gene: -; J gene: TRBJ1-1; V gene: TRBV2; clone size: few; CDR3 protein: CATDPGVQGTEAFF; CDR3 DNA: TGTGCCACGGACCCGGGGGTTCAGGGCACTGAAGCTTTCTTT
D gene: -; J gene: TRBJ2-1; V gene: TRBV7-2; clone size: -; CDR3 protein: CASSLYLFDEQFF; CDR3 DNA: TGTGCCAGCAGCTTATACCTTTTCGATGAGCAGTTCTTC
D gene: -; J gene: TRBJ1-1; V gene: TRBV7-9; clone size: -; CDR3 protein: CACEGTEAFF; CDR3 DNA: TGTGCTTGTGAGGGCACTGAAGCTTTCTTT
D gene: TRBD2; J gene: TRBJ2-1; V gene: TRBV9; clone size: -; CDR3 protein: CASSVMLREGPNEQFF; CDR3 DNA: TGTGCCAGCAGCGTAATGTTGCGGGAGGGCCCCAATGAGCAGTTCTTC
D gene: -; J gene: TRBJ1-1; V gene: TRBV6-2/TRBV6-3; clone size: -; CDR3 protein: CASSDAGPPGFNTEAFF; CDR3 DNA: TGTGCCAGCAGTGATGCGGGACCTCCAGGTTTTAACACTGAAGCTTTCTTT
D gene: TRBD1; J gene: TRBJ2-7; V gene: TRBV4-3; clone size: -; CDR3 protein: CASSQDRVGYEQYF; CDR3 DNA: TGCGCCAGCAGCCAGGACAGGGTTGGCTACGAGCAGTACTTC
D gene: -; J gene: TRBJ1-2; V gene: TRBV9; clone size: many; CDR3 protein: CASSVGQDYGYTF; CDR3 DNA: TGTGCCAGCAGCGTAGGGCAGGATTATGGCTACACCTTC
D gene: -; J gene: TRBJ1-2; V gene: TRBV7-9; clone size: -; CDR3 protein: CLTTYGGMIYGYTF; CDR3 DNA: TGTCTTACTACTTACGGAGGAATGATCTATGGCTACACCTTC
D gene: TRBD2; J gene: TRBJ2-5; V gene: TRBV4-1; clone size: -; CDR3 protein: CASSQQRGGGGPNQETQYF; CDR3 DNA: TGCGCCAGCAGCCAACAAAGGGGAGGCGGGGGGCCCAATCAAGAGACCCAGTACTTC
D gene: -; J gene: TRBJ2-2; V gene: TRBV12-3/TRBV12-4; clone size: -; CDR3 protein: CASRPTSFDTGELFF; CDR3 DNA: TGTGCCAGCAGGCCGACTAGTTTCGACACCGGGGAGCTGTTTTTT
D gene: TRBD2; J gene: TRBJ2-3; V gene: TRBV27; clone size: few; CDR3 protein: CASSPVVAGGPGDTQYF; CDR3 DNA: TGTGCCAGCAGTCCGGTGGTTGCGGGAGGGCCGGGAGATACGCAGTATTTT
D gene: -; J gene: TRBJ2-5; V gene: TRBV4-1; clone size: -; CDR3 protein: CASSQEGGDGETQYF; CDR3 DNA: TGCGCCAGCAGCCAAGAAGGGGGGGACGGAGAGACCCAGTACTTC
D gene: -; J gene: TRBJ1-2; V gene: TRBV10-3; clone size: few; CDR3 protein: CAIPRLRGILFGYTF; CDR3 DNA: TGTGCCATCCCAAGGCTGCGGGGAATTTTGTTCGGCTACACCTTC
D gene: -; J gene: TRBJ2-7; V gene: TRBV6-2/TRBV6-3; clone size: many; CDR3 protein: CASSPGRVEQYF; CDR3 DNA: TGTGCCAGCAGTCCCGGACGTGTCGAGCAGTACTTC
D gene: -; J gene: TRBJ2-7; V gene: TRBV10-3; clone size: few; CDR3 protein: CAISEGVRNYEQYF; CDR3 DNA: TGTGCCATCAGTGAAGGGGTGAGGAACTACGAGCAGTACTTC
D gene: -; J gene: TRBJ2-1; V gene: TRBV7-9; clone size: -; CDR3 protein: CASSLGDGDNEQFF; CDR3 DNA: TGTGCCAGCAGCTTGGGGGACGGAGACAATGAGCAGTTCTTC
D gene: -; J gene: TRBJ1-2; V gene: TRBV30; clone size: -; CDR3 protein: CASHGYTF; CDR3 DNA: TGTGCCTCACATGGCTACACCTTC
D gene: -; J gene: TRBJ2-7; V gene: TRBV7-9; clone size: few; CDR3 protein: CASGASGDYEQYF; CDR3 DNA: TGTGCCAGCGGCGCGTCGGGAGACTACGAGCAGTACTTC
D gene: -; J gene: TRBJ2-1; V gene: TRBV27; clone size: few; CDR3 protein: CASSSQRKADEQFF; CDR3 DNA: TGTGCCAGCAGTTCCCAAAGGAAGGCCGATGAGCAGTTCTTC
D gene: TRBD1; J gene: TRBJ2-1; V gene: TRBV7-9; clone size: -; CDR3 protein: CASSPTRTGTGNEQFF; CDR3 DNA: TGTGCCAGCAGCCCCACGCGGACAGGTACGGGGAATGAGCAGTTCTTC
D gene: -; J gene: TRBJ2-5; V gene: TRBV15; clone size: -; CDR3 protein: CATSTVPGRVVETQYF; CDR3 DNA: TGTGCCACCAGCACCGTGCCCGGCCGGGTAGTGGAGACCCAGTACTTC
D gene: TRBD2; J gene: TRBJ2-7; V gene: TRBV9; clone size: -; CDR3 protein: CASSPGGGIEQYF; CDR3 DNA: TGTGCCAGCAGCCCGGGGGGTGGGATCGAGCAGTACTTC
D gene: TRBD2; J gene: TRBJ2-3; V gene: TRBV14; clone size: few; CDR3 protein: CASSAGGGDTQYF; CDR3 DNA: TGTGCCAGCTCGGCGGGAGGAGGGGATACGCAGTATTTT
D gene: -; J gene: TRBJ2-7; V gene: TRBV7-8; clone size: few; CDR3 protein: CASSLEGTPTYEQYF; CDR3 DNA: TGTGCCAGCAGCTTAGAAGGGACACCGACCTACGAGCAGTACTTC
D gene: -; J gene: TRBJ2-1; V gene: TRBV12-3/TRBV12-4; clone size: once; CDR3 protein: CASSSGLGTSDEQFF; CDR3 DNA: TGTGCCAGCAGTTCGGGCCTGGGGACATCGGATGAGCAGTTCTTC
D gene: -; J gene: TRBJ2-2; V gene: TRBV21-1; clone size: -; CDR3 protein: CASSTLIDTGELFF; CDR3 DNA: TGTGCCAGCAGCACTCTCATAGACACCGGGGAGCTGTTTTTT
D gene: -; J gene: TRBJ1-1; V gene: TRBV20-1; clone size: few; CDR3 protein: CSARRRDRADTEAFF; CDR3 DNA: TGCAGTGCCCGGCGGAGGGATCGGGCTGACACTGAAGCTTTCTTT
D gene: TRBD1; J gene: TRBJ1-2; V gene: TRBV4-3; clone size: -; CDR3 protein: CASSQQIGGQKLANYGYTF; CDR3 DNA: TGCGCCAGCAGCCAGCAAATAGGGGGACAGAAACTTGCTAACTATGGCTACACCTTC
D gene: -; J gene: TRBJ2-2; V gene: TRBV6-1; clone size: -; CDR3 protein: CASRMQSGTNTGELFF; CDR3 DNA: TGTGCCAGCAGAATGCAGAGCGGAACGAACACCGGGGAGCTGTTTTTT
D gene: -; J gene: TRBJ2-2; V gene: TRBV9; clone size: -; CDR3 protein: CASSVAGLTNTGELFF; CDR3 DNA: TGTGCCAGCAGCGTAGCCGGCCTTACGAACACCGGGGAGCTGTTTTTT
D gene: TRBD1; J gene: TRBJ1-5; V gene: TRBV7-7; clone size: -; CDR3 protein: CASTGTGGGQPQHF; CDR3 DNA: TGTGCTAGCACCGGGACAGGGGGCGGTCAGCCCCAGCATTTT